A single sample gave rise to the 9 T cell receptor beta chains below, sequenced in a study of PD-1 blockade in classical Hodgkin lymphoma (dated by TCRdb to the early 2020s). Libraries were made using the immunoSEQ multiplex PCR assay. In TCRdb, the immuneACCESS table is reduced to in-frame sequences with V and J assigned. These tables do not hold every clone; where another copy was compared, an unresolved V gene accounts for under half, and the others remain unexplained. A total of around 50,000 clones appear in this sample, approximately 90% of them only once. The ten largest clones capture over 9.5% of the sample. What the time point label conveys for this sample: cycle 2 day 1 (C2D1) of nivolumab. Every trial patient had relapsed after autologous stem cell transplantation, and cohorts A, B and C differed in prior brentuximab vedotin exposure. The source was peripheral blood mononuclear cells (PBMCs), collected before the second cycle of nivolumab. The receptors were sampled from a human donor with classical Hodgkin lymphoma.

The CDR3 region is CAWGWQGAFGANVLTF. CDR3 nucleotide sequence: TGTGCCTGGGGTTGGCAGGGGGCCTTTGGGGCCAACGTCCTGACTTTC. The chain is built from TRBV30 and TRBJ2-6, with 8 bases aligning to TRBD1. Germline lookup yields CDR1 GTSNPN and CDR2 SVGIG (reference sequence). The CDR3 loop spans 16 amino acids. V trimming: 5 bases; J trimming: 3 bases; junction bases outside the gene matches: 9.

The CDR3 DNA reads as TGTGCCAGCAGGGGGGTTTGGGGAGATGAGCAGTTCTTC. Encoded protein: CASRGVWGDEQFF. The chain links TRBV2 to TRBJ2-1; D may match TRBD1 or TRBD2 (5 bases each). Germline assignment: CDR1 SNHLY and CDR2 FYNNEI. The CDR3 spans 13 residues. The V and J ends lost 6 bases and 8 bases respectively, with 14 bases between them.

The chain employs TRBV5-5 and TRBJ1-2; 7 bases fit TRBD1. The V segment lost 0 bases and the J segment 4 bases; nucleotides outside the gene matches: 9. There are 16 residues in the CDR3. CDR1 is SGHKS, CDR2 YYEKEE, per germline (reference sequence). In nucleotides, the CDR3 is TGTGCCAGCAGCTTGGGTACAGGGGTCTTCGTCTATGGCTACACCTTC. Its translation is CASSLGTGVFVYGYTF.

The chain employs TRBV7-9 and TRBJ1-4, with D perhaps matching TRBD1 (5 bases). The germline V gene encodes CDR1 SEHNR and CDR2 FQNEAQ (reference sequence). The CDR3 extends over 16 amino acids. Trimming shortened V by 5 bases and J by 5 bases, and 18 bases separated the two germline ends. CDR3 sequence reads: CASSQPPTEINEKLFF. CDR3 bases: TGTGCCAGCAGCCAACCCCCGACAGAGATAAATGAAAAACTGTTTTTT.

This clone was seen more than once but under ten times. The J gene is TRBJ1-4, the V gene TRBV5-4; 9 nucleotides line up with TRBD1. With V trimmed by 3 bases and J by 4 bases, 4 bases remained unmatched. The CDR3 loop spans 15 amino acids. Germline loops: CDR1 SGHNT, CDR2 YYREEE (reference sequence). The CDR3 reads CASSSNRGLNEKLFF. The CDR3 bases are TGTGCCAGCAGCTCAAACAGGGGGCTTAATGAAAAACTGTTTTTT.

This chain uses TRBV19 with TRBJ2-5; 9 positions agree with TRBD1. This CDR3 has 15 amino acids. Looked up from germline, CDR1 is LNHDA and CDR2 is SQIVND (reference sequence). Trimming at V came to 3 bases and at J to 5 bases, leaving 7 bases not matched to a gene. The CDR3, as DNA: TGTGCCAGTAGTATCCGACAGGGGGGGTGGGAGACCCAGTACTTC. Translated: CASSIRQGGWETQYF.

The CDR3 loop is CASSLSAGSYTGELFF. CDR3 sequence (DNA): TGTGCCAGCAGTTTATCGGCAGGGTCTTACACCGGGGAGCTGTTTTTT. The genes are TRBV27 and TRBJ2-2, with D tentatively TRBD1 (5 bases). CDR3 length: 16 residues. The germline V gene has CDR1 MNHEY and CDR2 SMNVEV (reference sequence). V was pared by 0 bases and J by 3 bases, with 11 bases between.

J is TRBJ2-5 and V is TRBV19; D call uncertain. The CDR3 contains 12 residues. Germline CDR1 LNHDA, CDR2 SQIVND (reference sequence). V was clipped by 2 bases and J by 3 bases, with 4 bases between them. In DNA, the CDR3 is TGTGCCAGTAGTATATCCGAAGAGACCCAGTACTTC. This encodes CASSISEETQYF.

The chain has TRBV19 and TRBJ2-7; 9 positions agree with TRBD1. The V segment lost 5 bases and the J segment 3 bases; nucleotides outside the gene matches: 2. The CDR3 is 13 amino acids. Germline CDR1 is LNHDA and CDR2 is SQIVND (reference sequence). This CDR3 is CASSPTGGYEQYF. The DNA for the CDR3 is TGTGCCAGTAGTCCGACAGGGGGCTACGAGCAGTACTTC.